What follows is one TCR beta chain and its context. This specimen belongs to a study of patients and donors after allogeneic stem cell transplantation. TCRdb re-analysed the RT-PCR reads in MiXCR, keeping a single row per CDR3 protein. The profile shows around 150,000 distinct CDR3 sequences, roughly 35% of them singletons. The sequenced sample consisted of blood, either unsorted or a sorted T cell fraction (not recorded which). The receptor was derived from a human donor who was either an allogeneic HSCT recipient or a stem cell or donor lymphocyte infusion donor (not recorded which). It is not recorded whose cells these are; they may come from a transplant donor.

For the CDR3, the DNA is TGTGCCAGCAGTGCCGGGACAGGGTTGGCCAAAAACATTCAGTACTTC. This codes for CASSAGTGLAKNIQYF. The rearrangement joins TRBV12-3 or TRBV12-4 to TRBJ2-4; 9 bases map to TRBD1. J gave up 1 base and V 5 bases, and 6 bases lay outside the gene matches. CDR3 length: 16 amino acids.